One sample yielded the 27 T cell receptor beta chains listed below, sequenced in a study of identical twins. TCRdb passed the 5' RACE reads through MiXCR, listing each CDR3 protein once. The sample shows hundreds of thousands of distinct CDR3 sequences, 21% of them seen only once. Separately, the same data were catalogued under a study of T cells expressing NK-cell markers.

The sequencing sample was made of PBMCs. The receptors stem from a woman aged 18-35 years in good health.

The chain has TRBV12-3 or TRBV12-4 and TRBJ1-2; no clear D gene. The V gene lost 4 bases and the J gene lost 8 bases, with 11 bases spanning the gap. This CDR3 is built from 12 residues. In nucleotides, the CDR3 is TGTGCCAGCAGTTGGGGTACGAAGGGCTACACCTTC. It is translated as CASSWGTKGYTF.

The J gene is TRBJ2-4, the V gene TRBV5-1, with TRBD1 matching 8 bases. Unmatched junction bases numbered 9, after V lost 3 bases and J lost 4 bases. Germline V CDR1 and CDR2: SGHRS, YFSETQ. The CDR3 loop spans 16 amino acids. For the CDR3, the DNA is TGCGCCAGCAGCTCCTCCCCGACAGGGGATAAAAACATTCAGTACTTC. Its protein is CASSSSPTGDKNIQYF.

The rearrangement joins TRBV10-3 to TRBJ2-1; 9 nucleotides line up with TRBD2. The germline V gene encodes CDR1 ENHRY and CDR2 SYGVKD. V dropped 4 bases and J dropped 4; count of bases not matched to a gene: 2. The CDR3 consists of 14 residues. The CDR3: CAISGTSVYNEQFF. DNA of the CDR3: TGTGCCATCAGTGGGACTAGCGTGTACAATGAGCAGTTCTTC.

This clonotype was observed at least ten times. J is TRBJ1-1 and V is TRBV12-3 or TRBV12-4; D remains unclear. This CDR3 comprises 16 residues. With 4 bases removed from V and 4 bases from J, the gap between germline ends came to 19 bases. In DNA form, the CDR3 reads TGTGCCAGCAGTTGTAGTTCAGAGCGAACGTGCACTGAAGCTTTCTTT. This codes for CASSCSSERTCTEAFF.

The genes are TRBV6-5 and TRBJ1-2, with D tentatively TRBD1 (6 bases). From germline, CDR1 is MNHEY and CDR2 SVGAGI. The CDR3 consists of 15 residues. Trimming took 4 bases from V and 4 from J, leaving 16 bases between them. The CDR3 spells CASSWTDGSPYGYTF. Here the CDR3 DNA reads TGTGCCAGCAGTTGGACAGACGGTAGCCCCTATGGCTACACCTTC.

The gene calls are TRBV6-4 and TRBJ2-7; D remains ambiguous. Germline values: CDR1 MRHNA, CDR2 SNTAGT. This CDR3 comprises 13 residues. Trimming shortened V by 6 bases and J by 2 bases, and 11 bases separated the two germline ends. CDR3 nucleotide sequence: TGTGCCAGCAGCCCATTTCCAGCCTACGAGCAGTACTTC. This encodes CASSPFPAYEQYF.

This clonotype occurred many times. For the CDR3, the DNA is TGCAGTGCTTCTCCGGGGCGCAATGAGCAGTTCTTC. Protein: CSASPGRNEQFF. This chain links TRBV20-1 with TRBJ2-1, with D perhaps matching TRBD1 or TRBD2 (5 bases each). Germline lookup yields CDR1 DFQATT and CDR2 SNEGSKA (reference sequence). The CDR3 is 12 amino acids. V was cut by 5 bases and J by 6 bases, with 11 bases left in between.

This chain links TRBV6-5 with TRBJ2-3, with 8 bases identical to TRBD1. The germline V gene encodes CDR1 MNHEY and CDR2 SVGAGI. J gave up 6 bases and V 2 bases, and 7 bases lay outside the gene matches. The CDR3 extends over 15 amino acids. The CDR3 coding sequence is TGTGCCAGCAGTTACGGGACAGGAACTCGGGATACGCAGTATTTT. It specifies CASSYGTGTRDTQYF.

V gene TRBV30 combines with J gene TRBJ2-7; D is ambiguous. CDR3 size: 12 residues. V gave up 0 bases and J gave up 6 bases, with 9 bases separating them. Per germline, CDR1 GTSNPN and CDR2 SVGIG (reference sequence). CDR3 nucleotide sequence: TGTGCCTGGAGTGTACGGTTCGGCGAGCAGTACTTC. The encoded protein is CAWSVRFGEQYF.

This clonotype showed up just a few times. The chain combines TRBV12-3 or TRBV12-4 with TRBJ2-7, with D possibly TRBD1 on 5 matching bases. The CDR3 is 13 residues long. V lost 7 bases, J lost 3 bases, and 13 bases lay in between. CDR3 amino acids: CASTSPGRYEQYF. CDR3 sequence (DNA): TGTGCCAGCACCTCTCCAGGGCGCTACGAGCAGTACTTC.

The V and J genes are TRBV7-2 and TRBJ2-1, with 8 bases lining up with TRBD2. Germline assignment: CDR1 SGHTA and CDR2 FQGNSA. Unmatched junction bases numbered 17, after V lost 10 bases and J lost 3 bases. The CDR3 has 17 residues. The CDR3 DNA sequence: TGTGCCACCTCTTCTGGAGCGGGAGCCCGTAACTACAATGAGCAGTTCTTC. This sequence encodes CATSSGAGARNYNEQFF.

The table lists this clonotype with a few counts. The chain recombines TRBV4-3 with TRBJ2-7, with TRBD1 matching 9 bases. Germline assignment: CDR1 LGHNA and CDR2 YSLEER. The CDR3 runs 16 residues. Unmatched junction bases numbered 11, after V lost 4 bases and J lost 4 bases. The CDR3 sequence is CASSRAATGGFYEQYF. The CDR3 DNA sequence: TGCGCCAGCAGCCGAGCCGCGACAGGGGGATTTTACGAGCAGTACTTC.

This clonotype occurred a few times. V and J are TRBV10-3 and TRBJ2-1, with a tentative D call TRBD2 (5 bases). The CDR3 loop spans 14 amino acids. V lost 0 bases and J 4 bases, leaving 7 bases between the germline ends. Germline V gene lookup returns CDR1 ENHRY and CDR2 SYGVKD. CDR3 sequence: CAISESRTYNEQFF. The CDR3 bases are TGTGCCATCAGTGAGTCAAGGACTTACAATGAGCAGTTCTTC.

This clonotype was observed a few times. The chain joins TRBV20-1 to TRBJ2-1; 9 bases align to TRBD2. CDR1 and CDR2 (germline): DFQATT, SNEGSKA (reference sequence). This CDR3 is 15 amino acids long. J lost 2 bases, V lost 5 bases, and 7 bases had no gene match. This chain's CDR3 is CSAEQRGVTYNEQFF. Here the CDR3 DNA reads TGCAGTGCTGAGCAGCGGGGGGTGACCTACAATGAGCAGTTCTTC.

CDR3 sequence: CASSSTRRVTDTQYF. The CDR3 DNA is TGTGCCAGCAGCTCCACCCGCAGGGTCACAGATACGCAGTATTTT. The J gene is TRBJ2-3, the V gene TRBV7-6, with a weak D call TRBD1 (5 bases). Germline-derived CDR1 and CDR2 are SGHVS and FNYEAQ. The CDR3 length is 15 residues. V was trimmed by 4 bases and J by 2 bases, leaving 13 bases between them.

The sample holds many counts of this clonotype. This chain's CDR3 is CASSLSGGGDNSPLHF. CDR3 in DNA: TGTGCCAGCAGTTTGAGCGGGGGGGGAGATAATTCACCCCTCCACTTT. The chain couples TRBV12-3 or TRBV12-4 to TRBJ1-6, with a tentative D call TRBD1 (5 bases). V was trimmed by 3 bases and J by 5 bases, leaving 14 bases between them. The CDR3 is 16 residues long.

The gene calls are TRBV29-1 and TRBJ2-4; no definite D call. The V end was cut by 7 bases, the J end by 5 bases, with 15 bases between. Germline lookup yields CDR1 SQVTM and CDR2 ANQGSEA. This CDR3 spans 13 amino acids. CDR3 in amino acids: CSAHSGVQNIQYF. The DNA of the CDR3 is TGCAGCGCCCACAGTGGAGTTCAAAACATTCAGTACTTC.

The chain couples TRBV27 to TRBJ2-1, with D uncertain. This CDR3 is 13 amino acids long. With 4 bases removed from V and 4 bases from J, the gap between germline ends came to 8 bases. Germline CDR1 is MNHEY and CDR2 is SMNVEV (reference sequence). The CDR3 region is CASSSLGYNEQFF. CDR3 nucleotides: TGTGCCAGCAGTTCCTTGGGGTACAATGAGCAGTTCTTC.

A few counts support this clonotype. This chain uses TRBV12-3 or TRBV12-4 with TRBJ2-7; TRBD2 might be the D (5 bases). CDR3 length: 11 residues. V was cut by 5 bases and J by 7 bases, with 9 bases left in between. In DNA form, the CDR3 reads TGTGCCAGCAGTCCCGGGATAGAGCAGTACTTC. Its translation is CASSPGIEQYF.

This chain links TRBV20-1 with TRBJ2-7; tentative D call: TRBD2 (6 bases). V shed 6 bases and J shed 3 bases, with 15 bases lying between them. Germline CDR1 is DFQATT and CDR2 is SNEGSKA (reference sequence). The CDR3 contains 13 residues. CDR3 DNA: TGCAGTGCGGACCGCGGGGCTGGCTACGAGCAGTACTTC. The encoded protein is CSADRGAGYEQYF.

The chain employs TRBV28 and TRBJ2-2; 7 nucleotides match TRBD1. Germline CDR1 MDHEN, CDR2 SYDVKM. The CDR3 spans 16 residues. J was trimmed by 6 bases and V by 6 bases; bases with no gene match: 13. The CDR3 DNA is TGTGCCAGCAGGAGATCCGAGGACAGGCCGGCCGGGGAGCTGTTTTTT. This translates into CASRRSEDRPAGELFF. The variable domain in full, completed from reference TRBV28 and TRBJ2-2, reads DVKVTQSSRYLVKRTGEKVFLECVQDMDHENMFWYRQDPGLGLRLIYFSYDVKMKEKGDIPEGYSVSREKKERFSLILESASTNQTSMYLCASRRSEDRPAGELFFGEGSRLTVL.

This clonotype showed up just a few times. The chain uses TRBV7-2 and TRBJ2-7; 13 nucleotides match TRBD2. The junction had 3 bases not matched to a gene; V was cut back by 7 bases and J by 3 bases. Germline CDR1 SGHTA, CDR2 FQGNSA. The CDR3 is 14 amino acids. CDR3: CASTRTSGGYEQYF. In DNA form, the CDR3 reads TGTGCCAGCACCAGGACTAGCGGGGGCTACGAGCAGTACTTC.

This clonotype was observed at least ten times. The chain carries TRBV9 and TRBJ2-2; D not certain. Germline CDR1 is SGDLS and CDR2 is YYNGEE. V was clipped by 0 bases and J by 5 bases, with 5 bases between them. The CDR3 length is 13 residues. The CDR3 nucleotides read TGTGCCAGCAGCGTAGGGATGACCGGGGAGCTGTTTTTT. Translating gives CASSVGMTGELFF.

This clonotype was counted a few times. The CDR3 region has the DNA TGCGCCAGCAGCTCTCCGGACAGACCTACCTACGAGCAGTACTTC. Translating it yields CASSSPDRPTYEQYF. This sequence joins TRBV5-1 and TRBJ2-7; tentative D call: TRBD1 (6 bases). This CDR3 spans 15 amino acids. The ends were cut back, 3 bases at V and 2 bases at J, with 15 bases in the middle. Germline CDR1 SGHRS, CDR2 YFSETQ.

This clonotype was picked up a small number of times. This rearrangement joins TRBV18 to TRBJ1-2; D gene uncertain. The length of the CDR3 is 11 residues. Germline V gene data show CDR1 as KGHSH and CDR2 as LQKENI. V shed 6 bases and J shed 1 base, with 3 bases lying between them. The DNA for the CDR3 is TGTGCCAGCTCGAATAACTATGGCTACACCTTC. This codes for CASSNNYGYTF.

The chain combines TRBV2 with TRBJ2-3; TRBD2 agrees at 8 bases. Germline V gives CDR1 SNHLY, CDR2 FYNNEI. The CDR3 contains 15 residues. J gave up 9 bases and V 9 bases, and 17 bases lay outside the gene matches. CDR3 coding DNA: TGTGCCAGTATAATCGGTAGCGGGGCCCGACGGACGCAGTATTTT. Translation: CASIIGSGARRTQYF. The full variable domain, in which reference TRBV2 and TRBJ2-3 provide the parts outside the CDR3, is EPEVTQTPSHQVTQMGQEVILRCVPISNHLYFYWYRQILGQKVEFLVSFYNNEISEKSEIFDDQFSVERPDGSNFTLKIRSTKLEDSAMYFCASIIGSGARRTQYFGPGTRLTVL.

The CDR3 bases are TGTGCCAGCAGCCCAGAGGTTGGGCAGGAGCAGTACTTC. Its protein is CASSPEVGQEQYF. This chain connects TRBV7-9 to TRBJ2-7; D not resolved. V was clipped by 5 bases and J by 7 bases, with 15 bases between them. This CDR3 spans 13 amino acids. Germline loops: CDR1 SEHNR, CDR2 FQNEAQ (reference sequence).